The subject of this entry is one T cell receptor beta chain. The antigen is unknown. Sequencing was done on patients that had shown CD8+CD57+ cell expansion by flow cytometry. Blood came from patients not yet given any therapy. This entry is derived from a study of CD8+CD57+ T cells in acquired aplastic anemia. Study-wide context: The mean DNA yield obtained from sorted CD4+ and CD8+ cells came to approximately 3 ug. Study-level findings and limits: In common between the patients and the controls were approximately 30 CD8+ CDR3 sequences.

Profiling that covered TCR beta VDJ and CDR3 relied on genomic DNA as its template. TCRdb re-analysed the reads in MiXCR, keeping a single row per CDR3 protein. The table lists 180,000 or so distinct CDR3 sequences, around 60% of them singletons. The germline V gene has CDR1 DFQATT and CDR2 SNEGSKA (reference sequence). There are 18 residues in the CDR3. Trimming removed 6 bases from V and 5 bases from J, with 31 bases in between. The receptor comes from a human donor with aplastic anemia. The V call is TRBV20-1, the J call TRBJ2-5; a weak D match, TRBD1 (5 bases). Material: sorted CD4+, CD8+, or CD8+CD57+ T cells (not recorded which) from PBMCs. CDR3 coding DNA: TGCAGTGCCACCAGTGATGGGGCCCAGGGAAGGATGGAGGAGACCCAGTACTTC. Translation: CSATSDGAQGRMEETQYF.